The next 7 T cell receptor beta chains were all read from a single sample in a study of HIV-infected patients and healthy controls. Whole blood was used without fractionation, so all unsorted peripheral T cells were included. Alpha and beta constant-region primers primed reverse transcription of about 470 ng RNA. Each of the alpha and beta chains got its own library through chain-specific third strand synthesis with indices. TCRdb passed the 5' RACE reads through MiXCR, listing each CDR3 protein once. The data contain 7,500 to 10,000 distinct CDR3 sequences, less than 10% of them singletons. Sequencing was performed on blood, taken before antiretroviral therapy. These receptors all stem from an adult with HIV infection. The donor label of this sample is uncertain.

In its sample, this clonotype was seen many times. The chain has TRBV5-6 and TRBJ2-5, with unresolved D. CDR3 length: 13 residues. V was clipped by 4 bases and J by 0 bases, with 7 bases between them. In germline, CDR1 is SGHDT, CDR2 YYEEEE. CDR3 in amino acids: CASSSYHQETQYF. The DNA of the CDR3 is TGTGCCAGCAGCAGTTATCACCAAGAGACCCAGTACTTC.

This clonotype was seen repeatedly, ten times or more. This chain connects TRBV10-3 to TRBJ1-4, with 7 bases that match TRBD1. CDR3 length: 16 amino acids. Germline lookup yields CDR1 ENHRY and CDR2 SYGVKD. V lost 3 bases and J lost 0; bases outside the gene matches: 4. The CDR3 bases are TGTGCCATCAGTGAAATGCAGGGGGCAACTAATGAAAAACTGTTTTTT. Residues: CAISEMQGATNEKLFF.

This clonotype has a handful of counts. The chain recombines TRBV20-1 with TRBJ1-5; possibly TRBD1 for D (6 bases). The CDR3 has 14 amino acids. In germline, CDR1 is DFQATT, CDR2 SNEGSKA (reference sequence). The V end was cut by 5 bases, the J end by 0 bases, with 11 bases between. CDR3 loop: CSAFGQYSNQPQHF. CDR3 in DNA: TGCAGTGCTTTCGGACAGTATAGCAATCAGCCCCAGCATTTT.

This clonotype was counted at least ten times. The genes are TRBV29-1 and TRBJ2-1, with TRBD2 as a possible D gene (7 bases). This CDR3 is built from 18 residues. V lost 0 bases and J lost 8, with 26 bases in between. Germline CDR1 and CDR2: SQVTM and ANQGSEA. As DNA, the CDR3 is TGCAGCGTTGAAGATCCGGGTGGGAGGGACAAATCTCGGTATGAGCAGTTCTTC. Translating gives CSVEDPGGRDKSRYEQFF.

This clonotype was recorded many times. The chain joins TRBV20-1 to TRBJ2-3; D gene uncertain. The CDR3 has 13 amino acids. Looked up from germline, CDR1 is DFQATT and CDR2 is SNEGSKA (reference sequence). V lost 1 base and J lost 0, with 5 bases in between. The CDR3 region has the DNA TGCAGTGCTAGAGGGCCCAGCACAGATACGCAGTATTTT. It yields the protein CSARGPSTDTQYF.

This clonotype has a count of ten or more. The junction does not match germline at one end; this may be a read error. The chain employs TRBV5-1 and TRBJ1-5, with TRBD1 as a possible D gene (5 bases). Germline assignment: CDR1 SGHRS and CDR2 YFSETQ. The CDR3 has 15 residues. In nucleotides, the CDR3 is TGCGCCAGCAGCGAAGGTGGGGGTAGCCATCAGCCCCAGCATTTT. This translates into CASSEGGGSHQPQHF.

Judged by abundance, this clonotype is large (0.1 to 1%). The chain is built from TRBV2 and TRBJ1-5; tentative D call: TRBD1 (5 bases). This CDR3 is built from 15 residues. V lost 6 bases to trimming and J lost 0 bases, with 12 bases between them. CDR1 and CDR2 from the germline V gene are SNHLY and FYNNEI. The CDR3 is CASSSNRYSNQPQHF. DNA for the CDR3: TGTGCCAGCAGCTCCAACAGGTATAGCAATCAGCCCCAGCATTTT.